One sample yielded the 13 T cell receptor beta chains listed below, sequenced in a study of vaccination and CD4 T cells after COVID-19. Scientists ran DNA taken from cultured CD4+ T cells through the Oncomine TCR Beta short-read assay for sequencing. TCRdb reanalysed the PCR reads using MiXCR and keeps one entry per CDR3 protein. The sample consists of about 13,000 distinct CDR3 sequences, 50% to 65% of them appearing once. Indicated treatment: roughly 11-day PBMC culture with coronavirus spike peptide pools or control peptides (ViraFEST assay). These TCRs' antigens remain unknown. The material sequenced was CD4+ T cells from blood, cultured in vitro. Receptor source: a human donor who had recovered from COVID-19.

In nucleotides, the CDR3 is TGTGCCAGCAGTATGAGGAATGAGCAGTTCTTC. It codes for CASSMRNEQFF. The chain combines TRBV6-2 or TRBV6-3 with TRBJ2-1; D is uncertain. Trimming left V 5 bases short and J 7 bases short, with 6 bases between. In germline, CDR1 is MNHEY, CDR2 SVGEGT. This CDR3 is built from 11 residues.

This clonotype occurred a few times. J is TRBJ1-1 and V is TRBV6-5; TRBD1 might be the D (6 bases). This CDR3 comprises 15 residues. The germline V gene encodes CDR1 MNHEY and CDR2 SVGAGI. Trimming cost V 2 bases and J 0 bases, with 10 bases left between them. The CDR3, as DNA: TGTGCCAGCAGTTACGGGCACAGGGTGAACACTGAAGCTTTCTTT. Translated: CASSYGHRVNTEAFF.

The chain combines TRBV4-2 with TRBJ2-5, with TRBD1 matching 11 bases. CDR1 LGHNA and CDR2 YNFKEQ come from the germline V gene. CDR3 length: 17 amino acids. V lost 2 bases to trimming and J lost 4 bases; unmatched junction nucleotides: 9. The CDR3 region has the DNA TGTGCCAGCAGCCAAAAGGGCCCGGGACAGGGGGGAGAGACCCAGTACTTC. It yields the protein CASSQKGPGQGGETQYF.

The V gene is TRBV7-8, the J gene TRBJ2-7; D possibly corresponds to TRBD1 (6 bases). Trimming took 6 bases from V and 2 from J, leaving 17 bases between them. Germline assignment: CDR1 SGHVS and CDR2 FQNEAQ. There are 15 residues in the CDR3. This chain's CDR3 is CASRHDDRRTYEQYF. CDR3 sequence (DNA): TGTGCCAGCAGACATGACGACAGGCGAACCTACGAGCAGTACTTC.

The chain employs TRBV4-2 and TRBJ2-3, with D possibly being TRBD1 or TRBD2 (5 bases each). The CDR3 totals 16 residues. Trimming took off 0 bases at V and 4 bases at J, with 14 bases between the two ends. From germline, CDR1 is LGHNA and CDR2 YNFKEQ. CDR3 residues: CASSQDEGQGADTQYF. In DNA, the CDR3 is TGTGCCAGCAGCCAAGATGAGGGCCAGGGCGCAGATACGCAGTATTTT.

This clonotype was recorded a few times. The rearrangement joins TRBV28 to TRBJ2-1, with unresolved D. Germline V lookup: CDR1 MDHEN, CDR2 SYDVKM. The CDR3 spans 13 residues. V was trimmed by 5 bases and J by 10 bases, leaving 15 bases between them. CDR3 coding DNA: TGTGCCAGCAGTCCCAACCCCGTATGGGAGCAGTTCTTC. Protein sequence: CASSPNPVWEQFF.

The genes are TRBV7-6 and TRBJ1-1; possible D gene TRBD1, 5 bases. Germline CDR1 reads SGHVS; CDR2 reads FNYEAQ. The CDR3 totals 14 residues. V was shortened by 5 bases and J by 5 bases, with 15 bases between the two germline ends. The CDR3 bases are TGTGCCAGCAGCCCGGGGGAGGGAAGAACTGAAGCTTTCTTT. The encoded protein is CASSPGEGRTEAFF. Full variable domain (rest looked up from reference TRBV7-6 and TRBJ1-1): GAGVSQSPRYKVTKRGQDVALRCDPISGHVSLYWYRQALGQGPEFLTYFNYEAQQDKSGLPNDRFSAERPEGSISTLTIQRTEQRDSAMYRCASSPGEGRTEAFFGQGTRLTVV.

The CDR3 DNA is TGTGCCAGCAGCTTAGTGCCCAGAAATTCACCCCTCCACTTT. Translating gives CASSLVPRNSPLHF. The V gene is TRBV7-2, the J gene TRBJ1-6; no clear D gene. The CDR3 runs 14 residues. Trimming took off 1 base at V and 7 bases at J, with 8 bases between the two ends. The germline gives CDR1 SGHTA, CDR2 FQGNSA.

A few counts support this clonotype. This chain joins TRBV6-1 and TRBJ2-3; possibly TRBD2 for D (5 bases). The CDR3 covers 13 residues. Germline V CDR1 and CDR2: MNHNS, SASEGT. V shed 6 bases and J shed 4 bases, with 11 bases lying between them. The CDR3 nucleotides are TGTGCCAGCAGCGCCGGGGTCGCAGATACGCAGTATTTT. As protein: CASSAGVADTQYF.

This CDR3 is CASSRMTQHQETQYF. Written as DNA, the CDR3 is TGTGCCAGCAGCCGCATGACTCAACACCAAGAGACCCAGTACTTC. The chain joins TRBV6-1 to TRBJ2-5; D is unclear. The CDR3 totals 15 residues. Trimming removed 6 bases from V and 0 bases from J, with 14 bases in between. The germline V gene encodes CDR1 MNHNS and CDR2 SASEGT.

The chain has TRBV28 and TRBJ2-1, with TRBD1 matching over 7 bases. This CDR3 comprises 13 residues. Trimming removed 4 bases from V and 5 bases from J; junction bases left unmatched: 2. Germline V gene data show CDR1 as MDHEN and CDR2 as SYDVKM. Here the CDR3 reads CASSSGQDNEQFF. The CDR3 bases are TGTGCCAGCAGTTCAGGACAGGACAATGAGCAGTTCTTC.

This clonotype was detected only once. This chain uses TRBV5-6 with TRBJ1-5, with D unresolved. Germline CDR1 and CDR2: SGHDT and YYEEEE. This CDR3 has 16 residues. Trimming removed 4 bases at V and 0 bases at J, with 14 bases between. In nucleotides, the CDR3 is TGTGCCAGCAGCCGGCGGGAGCAGGCTAGCAATCAGCCCCAGCATTTT. It is translated as CASSRREQASNQPQHF.

The V gene is TRBV7-3, the J gene TRBJ2-3; D call uncertain. The CDR3 is made up of 14 amino acids. Germline CDR1 SGHTA, CDR2 FQGTGA. V was trimmed by 3 bases and J by 0 bases, leaving 7 bases between them. This CDR3 is CASSFSRSTDTQYF. The CDR3 DNA follows: TGTGCCAGCAGCTTCAGCAGAAGCACAGATACGCAGTATTTT.